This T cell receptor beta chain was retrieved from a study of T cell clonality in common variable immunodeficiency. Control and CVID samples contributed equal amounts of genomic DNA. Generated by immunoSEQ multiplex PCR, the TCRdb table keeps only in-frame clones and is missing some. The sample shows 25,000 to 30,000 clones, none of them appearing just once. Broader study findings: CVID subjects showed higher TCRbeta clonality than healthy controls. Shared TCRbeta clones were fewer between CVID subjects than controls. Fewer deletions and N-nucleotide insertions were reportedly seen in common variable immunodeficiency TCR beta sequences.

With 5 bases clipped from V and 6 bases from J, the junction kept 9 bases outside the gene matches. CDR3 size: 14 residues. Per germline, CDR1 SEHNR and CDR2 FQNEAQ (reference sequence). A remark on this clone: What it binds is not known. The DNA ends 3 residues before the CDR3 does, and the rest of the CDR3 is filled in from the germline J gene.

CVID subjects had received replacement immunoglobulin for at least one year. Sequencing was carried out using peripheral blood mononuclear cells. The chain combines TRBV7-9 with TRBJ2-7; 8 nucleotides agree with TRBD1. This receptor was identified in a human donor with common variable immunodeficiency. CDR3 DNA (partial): TGTGCCAGCAGCGCCCCGGACAGGGCGACCGAG. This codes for CASSAPDRATE. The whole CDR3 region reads CASSAPDRATEQYF.